Below, 29 T cell receptor beta chains from the same sample are listed, as sequenced in a study of identical twins (dated by TCRdb to 2015 to 2016). The library came from 5' RACE. Sequencing was carried out with an Illumina HiSeq 2000. TCRdb applied fastp at Q25 and MiXCR to the public reads, then kept only in-frame beta chains. Each entry merges the rows of one CDR3 protein and shows their most common DNA and genes. The table for this sample lists under 800,000 distinct CDR3 sequences; over 20% of them were counted only once. The top ten constitute roughly 4.3% of the sample. This same sample was also taken into another study, of T cells expressing NK-cell markers.

The sequenced material came from PBMCs. The receptors shown here come from a woman aged 18 to 35 in good health.

This clonotype showed up many times. The chain is built from TRBV5-1 and TRBJ2-1; no clear D gene. The V gene's germline CDR1 is SGHRS and CDR2 YFSETQ. The CDR3 loop spans 16 amino acids. V shed 4 bases and J shed 1 base, with 15 bases lying between them. DNA for the CDR3: TGCGCCAGCAGCCCCGGACGAACCCTATCCTACAATGAGCAGTTCTTC. Amino acids: CASSPGRTLSYNEQFF.

This clonotype was observed a single time. The chain combines TRBV6-1 with TRBJ2-1, with D tentatively TRBD1 or TRBD2 (5 bases each). The V end was cut by 8 bases, the J end by 7 bases, with 15 bases between. Per the germline V gene, CDR1 is MNHNS and CDR2 is SASEGT. This CDR3 has 13 amino acids. CDR3 coding DNA: TGTGCCAGCGGGTTGAGGGGCGATAATGAGCAGTTCTTC. This gives the protein CASGLRGDNEQFF.

The J gene is TRBJ1-2, the V gene TRBV20-1; D gene ambiguous. This CDR3 is 14 amino acids long. Germline values: CDR1 DFQATT, CDR2 SNEGSKA (reference sequence). V lost 6 bases, J lost 4 bases, and 18 bases lay in between. CDR3 sequence reads: CSAPNTLSRYGYTF. The CDR3 region has the DNA TGCAGTGCGCCCAACACGCTTTCCCGCTATGGCTACACCTTC.

The chain links TRBV20-1 to TRBJ2-7, with a possible D match to TRBD2 (5 bases). The CDR3 consists of 15 residues. CDR1 is DFQATT and CDR2 is SNEGSKA in the germline V gene (reference sequence). V was cut by 3 bases and J by 1 base, with 16 bases left in between. Written as DNA, the CDR3 is TGCAGTGCTAGTTTCCCGGGGTCCATTTCCTACGAGCAGTACTTC. Protein product: CSASFPGSISYEQYF.

This rearrangement joins TRBV29-1 to TRBJ2-7; unclear D gene. The CDR3 spans 14 residues. Germline V gene data show CDR1 as SQVTM and CDR2 as ANQGSEA. Trimming cost V 6 bases and J 2 bases, with 17 bases left between them. The CDR3 DNA reads TGCAGCGTACGTCCGGACGCGATCCCCTACGAGCAGTACTTC. Protein sequence: CSVRPDAIPYEQYF.

The V call is TRBV4-2, the J call TRBJ2-5, with 10 bases identical to TRBD1. Germline lookup yields CDR1 LGHNA and CDR2 YNFKEQ. J was trimmed by 4 bases and V by 3 bases; bases with no gene match: 17. The CDR3 spans 19 residues. The CDR3 sequence: CASSHVPGQGSARGETQYF. For the CDR3, the DNA is TGTGCCAGCAGCCACGTCCCGGGACAGGGGTCTGCCAGGGGAGAGACCCAGTACTTC.

The sample holds a few counts of this clonotype. The chain is built from TRBV9 and TRBJ2-7; 10 nucleotides match TRBD1. V lost 3 bases and J lost 4; bases outside the gene matches: 7. The CDR3 has 15 residues. CDR1 SGDLS and CDR2 YYNGEE come from the germline V gene. CDR3 DNA: TGTGCCAGCAGCGAGGGACAGGGGTTTCCTTACGAGCAGTACTTC. This gives the protein CASSEGQGFPYEQYF.

The J gene is TRBJ1-1, the V gene TRBV11-2, with D perhaps TRBD1 (6 bases). V shed 0 bases and J shed 0 bases, with 14 bases lying between them. CDR3 length: 17 residues. The germline gives CDR1 SGHAT, CDR2 FQNNGV. CDR3 nucleotides: TGTGCCAGCAGCTTAGATTGGGGGCGAACGATGAACACTGAAGCTTTCTTT. This codes for CASSLDWGRTMNTEAFF.

Ten or more counts support this clonotype. CDR3 residues: CASSLLAGGSAGELFF. The CDR3 bases are TGTGCCAGCAGCTTACTAGCGGGGGGCTCTGCCGGGGAGCTGTTTTTT. The V gene is TRBV7-3, the J gene TRBJ2-2, with TRBD2 identical over 11 bases. J gave up 6 bases and V 2 bases, and 5 bases lay outside the gene matches. CDR3 size: 16 residues. Germline lookup yields CDR1 SGHTA and CDR2 FQGTGA.

V and J are TRBV7-9 and TRBJ2-7; the D is unclear. CDR1 is SEHNR and CDR2 is FQNEAQ in the germline V gene (reference sequence). The V and J ends lost 7 bases and 6 bases respectively, with 16 bases between them. CDR3 length: 13 residues. The CDR3 DNA reads TGTGCCAGCACCCTACCCGGTTCGGGCGAGCAGTACTTC. The encoded protein is CASTLPGSGEQYF. The whole variable domain, remainder taken from reference TRBV7-9 and TRBJ2-7, is DTGVSQNPRHKITKRGQNVTFRCDPISEHNRLYWYRQTLGQGPEFLTYFQNEAQLEKSRLLSDRFSAERPKGSFSTLEIQRTEQGDSAMYLCASTLPGSGEQYFGPGTRLTVT.

The chain carries TRBV10-3 and TRBJ1-2, with unresolved D. Germline CDR1 and CDR2: ENHRY and SYGVKD. This CDR3 spans 14 amino acids. Trimming shortened V by 6 bases and J by 4 bases, and 15 bases separated the two germline ends. The DNA of the CDR3 is TGTGCCATCAGCCCCGCCAGGTCCGTCTATGGCTACACCTTC. The encoded protein is CAISPARSVYGYTF.

The chain has TRBV20-1 and TRBJ2-1, with a tentative D call TRBD2 (7 bases). The CDR3 loop spans 15 amino acids. Trimming took off 6 bases at V and 4 bases at J, with 19 bases between the two ends. The germline V gene encodes CDR1 DFQATT and CDR2 SNEGSKA (reference sequence). The CDR3 DNA follows: TGCAGTGCCCCCAGGGCGGGGGCCCGGTACAATGAGCAGTTCTTC. This gives the protein CSAPRAGARYNEQFF.

The chain couples TRBV7-9 to TRBJ2-7, with 12 bases lining up with TRBD1. Germline CDR1 SEHNR, CDR2 FQNEAQ (reference sequence). The CDR3 consists of 15 residues. V lost 5 bases, J lost 7 bases, and 9 bases stayed unmatched. The CDR3 nucleotides are TGTGCCAGCAGCGACCGGGACAGGGGGCGCGAGGAGCAGTACTTC. Translating it yields CASSDRDRGREEQYF. Combining the CDR3 with reference TRBV7-9 and TRBJ2-7 gives the whole variable domain DTGVSQNPRHKITKRGQNVTFRCDPISEHNRLYWYRQTLGQGPEFLTYFQNEAQLEKSRLLSDRFSAERPKGSFSTLEIQRTEQGDSAMYLCASSDRDRGREEQYFGPGTRLTVT.

CDR3 nucleotides: TGTGCCAGCAGTTTAGCGGCTCCTACTGAGCAGTTCTTC. It is translated as CASSLAAPTEQFF. This chain connects TRBV12-3 or TRBV12-4 to TRBJ2-1; no definite D call. This CDR3 is built from 13 residues. V was pared by 0 bases and J by 9 bases, with 9 bases between.

This clonotype turned up a few times. The CDR3 DNA reads TGTGCCAGCAGTTACGACCCCAAGTACTCCTACGAGCAGTACTTC. Residues: CASSYDPKYSYEQYF. The rearrangement links TRBV6-5 to TRBJ2-7; D not certain. V shed 2 bases and J shed 0 bases, with 11 bases lying between them. The germline CDR1 and CDR2 sequences are MNHEY and SVGAGI. The CDR3 is made up of 15 amino acids.

CDR3 loop: CASHNRVDTQYF. For the CDR3, the DNA is TGTGCAAGTCACAATAGGGTGGATACGCAGTATTTT. The chain uses TRBV12-2 and TRBJ2-3. TRBV12-2 is classified as a pseudogene. The CDR3 is 12 amino acids.

The chain recombines TRBV20-1 with TRBJ1-5, with D possibly matching TRBD1 (5 bases). The CDR3 is 14 amino acids. The germline V gene encodes CDR1 DFQATT and CDR2 SNEGSKA (reference sequence). Between the trimmed V and J ends, which lost 2 bases and 1 base, there was a span of 9 bases. This CDR3 reads CSARLDRSNQPQHF. The CDR3 region has the DNA TGCAGTGCTAGACTAGACAGAAGCAATCAGCCCCAGCATTTT.

The CDR3 nucleotides are TGTGCCAGCAGGGGGGACAGGGATGTTGAAAAACTGTTTTTT. Translation gives CASRGDRDVEKLFF. The V gene is TRBV2, the J gene TRBJ1-4; 9 bases line up with TRBD1. V was clipped by 6 bases and J by 7 bases; unmatched bases: 6. The length of the CDR3 is 14 residues. Germline CDR1 and CDR2: SNHLY and FYNNEI.

This rearrangement joins TRBV10-3 to TRBJ2-1; TRBD1 aligns across 7 bases. This CDR3 has 13 amino acids. Germline CDR1 ENHRY, CDR2 SYGVKD. J gave up 6 bases and V 11 bases, and 10 bases lay outside the gene matches. CDR3 sequence: CALRPDRFNEQFF. DNA for the CDR3: TGTGCCCTACGGCCGGACAGGTTCAATGAGCAGTTCTTC.

This clonotype was found many times. The CDR3 region is CASSLASVLSWTEAFF. In DNA form, the CDR3 reads TGTGCCAGCAGCTTAGCTTCGGTTCTGAGTTGGACTGAAGCTTTCTTT. The chain combines TRBV7-8 with TRBJ1-1; D is unresolved. Trimming removed 0 bases from V and 5 bases from J, with 16 bases in between. The germline gives CDR1 SGHVS, CDR2 FQNEAQ. The CDR3 length is 16 residues. The whole variable domain, filled in from reference TRBV7-8 and TRBJ1-1, reads GAGVSQSPRYKVAKRGQDVALRCDPISGHVSLFWYQQALGQGPEFLTYFQNEAQLDKSGLPSDRFFAERPEGSVSTLKIQRTQQEDSAVYLCASSLASVLSWTEAFFGQGTRLTVV.

As for this clonotype: Germline is not matched at one junction end, which may reflect a read error. This chain uses TRBV7-2 with TRBJ2-7, with D tentatively TRBD2 (6 bases). Looked up from germline, CDR1 is SGHTA and CDR2 is FQGNSA. The CDR3 contains 14 residues. DNA for the CDR3: TGTGCCCGCAGCTTAGCGGCCCTACGGGTCGAGCAGTACTTC. This sequence encodes CARSLAALRVEQYF.

This clonotype was found many times. The chain combines TRBV12-3 or TRBV12-4 with TRBJ2-1; D perhaps matches TRBD2 (6 bases). The ends were cut back, 5 bases at V and 0 bases at J, with 8 bases in the middle. CDR3 length equals 14 residues. This chain's CDR3 is CASSIGSSYNEQFF. The CDR3 DNA is TGTGCCAGCAGTATCGGGAGCTCCTACAATGAGCAGTTCTTC.

The chain has TRBV20-1 and TRBJ2-1, with 10 nucleotides matching TRBD2. This CDR3 is 16 amino acids long. Germline lookup yields CDR1 DFQATT and CDR2 SNEGSKA (reference sequence). The V segment lost 6 bases and the J segment 9 bases; nucleotides outside the gene matches: 17. CDR3 bases: TGCAGTGCCTCTCCCGGGGCTAGCGGGAGCGAGGGTGAGCAGTTCTTC. It codes for CSASPGASGSEGEQFF.

Comments on this clonotype: One junction end does not reproduce the germline sequence, and a read error may be involved. V and J are TRBV6-5 and TRBJ2-1, with D perhaps given as TRBD1 or TRBD2 (7 bases each). The germline CDR1 and CDR2 sequences are MNHEY and SVGAGI. There are 13 residues in the CDR3. The CDR3 coding sequence is TGTGCCAGCAGTTACCCTCAGGGGGGGGCCCCAGTCTTC. It codes for CASSYPQGGAPVF.

Ten or more counts support this clonotype. V is TRBV12-3 or TRBV12-4 and J is TRBJ2-7, with 7 bases identical to TRBD1. This CDR3 is built from 12 residues. J gave up 12 bases and V 5 bases, and 10 bases lay outside the gene matches. The CDR3 DNA reads TGTGCCAGCAGTAAGAACCCGACAGGGTCGTACTTC. Translated, it gives CASSKNPTGSYF.

This clonotype was picked up a small number of times. V gene TRBV6-6 combines with J gene TRBJ1-1; D remains unclear. From germline, CDR1 is MNHNY and CDR2 SVGAGI (reference sequence). The CDR3 has 12 amino acids. The ends were cut back, 6 bases at V and 11 bases at J, with 16 bases in the middle. Here the CDR3 reads CASSPPTRKAFF. CDR3 in DNA: TGTGCCAGCAGCCCACCGACAAGGAAGGCTTTCTTT.

The chain has TRBV24-1 and TRBJ2-3; D is uncertain. Trimming took off 5 bases at V and 4 bases at J, with 15 bases between the two ends. Germline lookup yields CDR1 KGHDR and CDR2 SFDVKD. There are 15 residues in the CDR3. The CDR3 loop reads CATSAGSMNADTQYF. CDR3 sequence (DNA): TGTGCCACCAGTGCTGGGTCCATGAACGCAGATACGCAGTATTTT.

The rearrangement uses TRBV14 and TRBJ2-3; TRBD2 agrees at 11 bases. V shed 1 base, J shed 2 bases, and the junction held 5 bases outside the gene matches. The CDR3 has 17 residues. From germline, CDR1 is SGHDN and CDR2 FVKESK. CDR3 DNA: TGTGCCAGCAGCCAAGTGGGACTAGCGGTTTCCACAGATACGCAGTATTTT. This gives the protein CASSQVGLAVSTDTQYF.

This clonotype was seen a few times. The chain recombines TRBV7-2 with TRBJ1-5, with D unclear. Germline CDR1 SGHTA, CDR2 FQGNSA. The ends were cut back, 4 bases at V and 6 bases at J, with 10 bases in the middle. The CDR3 length is 13 residues. DNA for the CDR3: TGTGCCAGCAGCTCCCTGGGCGGTCAGCCCCAGCATTTT. Encoded protein: CASSSLGGQPQHF.